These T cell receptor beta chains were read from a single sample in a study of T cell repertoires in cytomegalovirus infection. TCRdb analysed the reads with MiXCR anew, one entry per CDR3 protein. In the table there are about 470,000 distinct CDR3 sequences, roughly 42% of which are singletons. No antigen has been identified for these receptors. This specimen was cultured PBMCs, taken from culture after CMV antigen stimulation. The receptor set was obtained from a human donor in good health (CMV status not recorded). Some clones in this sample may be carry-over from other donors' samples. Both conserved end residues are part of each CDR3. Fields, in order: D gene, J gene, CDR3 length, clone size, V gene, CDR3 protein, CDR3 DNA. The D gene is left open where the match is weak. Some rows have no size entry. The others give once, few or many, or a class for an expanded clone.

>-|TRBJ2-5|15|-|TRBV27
CASRPLINRRETQYF
TGTGCCAGCAGACCTCTTATAAACAGGAGGGAGACCCAGTACTTC
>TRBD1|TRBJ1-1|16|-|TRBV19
CASSIVWGQVLPEAFF
TGTGCCAGTAGTATAGTTTGGGGACAGGTGCTGCCCGAAGCTTTCTTT
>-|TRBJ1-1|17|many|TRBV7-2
CASSLALRVGMNTEAFF
TGTGCCAGCAGCTTAGCGCTCAGGGTGGGGATGAACACTGAAGCTTTCTTT
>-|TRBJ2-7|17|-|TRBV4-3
CASSQDFLTGIPYEQYF
TGCGCCAGCAGCCAAGATTTTCTAACGGGGATACCCTACGAGCAGTACTTC
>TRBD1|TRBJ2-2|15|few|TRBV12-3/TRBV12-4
CASSSTGRYTGELFF
TGTGCCAGCAGTTCGACAGGGCGGTACACCGGGGAGCTGTTTTTT
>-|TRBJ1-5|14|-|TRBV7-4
CASSLGVGEQPQHF
TGTGCCAGCAGCTTAGGGGTGGGGGAACAGCCCCAGCATTTT
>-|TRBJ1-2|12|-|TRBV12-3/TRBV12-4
CASSFYEQGYTF
TGTGCCAGCAGTTTTTACGAGCAGGGCTACACCTTC
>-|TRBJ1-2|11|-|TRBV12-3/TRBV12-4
CASTRGDGYTF
TGTGCCAGCACCCGAGGGGATGGCTACACCTTC
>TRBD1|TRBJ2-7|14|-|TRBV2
CASRDRVNTYEQYF
TGTGCCAGCAGGGACAGGGTGAACACCTACGAGCAGTACTTC
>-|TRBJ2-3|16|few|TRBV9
CASPQGGHPSTDTQYF
TGTGCCAGCCCTCAAGGTGGACACCCCTCCACAGATACGCAGTATTTT
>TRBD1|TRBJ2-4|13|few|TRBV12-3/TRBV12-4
CASSFAQGSIQYF
TGTGCCAGCAGTTTTGCACAGGGGAGCATTCAGTACTTC
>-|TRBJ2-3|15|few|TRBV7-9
CASSFRDRPTDTQYF
TGTGCCAGCAGCTTCCGGGACCGTCCCACAGATACGCAGTATTTT
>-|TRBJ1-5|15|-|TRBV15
CATSRNTAGNQPQHF
TGTGCCACCAGCAGAAATACAGCGGGCAATCAGCCCCAGCATTTT
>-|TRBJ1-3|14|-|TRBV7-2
CASSLAGLRNTIYF
TGTGCCAGCAGCTTAGCGGGTCTACGAAACACCATATATTTT
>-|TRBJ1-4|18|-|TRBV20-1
CSAKGSYWEQGDDEKLFF
TGCAGTGCTAAAGGCAGTTACTGGGAGCAGGGTGACGATGAAAAACTGTTTTTT
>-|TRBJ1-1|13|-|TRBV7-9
CASSPGAVAEAFF
TGTGCCAGCAGCCCCGGTGCCGTGGCTGAAGCTTTCTTT
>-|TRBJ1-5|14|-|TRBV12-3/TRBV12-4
CASSFLARNQPQHF
TGTGCCAGCAGTTTTTTGGCGCGCAATCAGCCCCAGCATTTT
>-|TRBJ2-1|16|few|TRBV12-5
CASGLAPGVPYNEQFF
TGTGCTAGTGGTTTGGCCCCGGGGGTCCCCTACAATGAGCAGTTCTTC
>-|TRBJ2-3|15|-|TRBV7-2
CASSLMETAVDTQYF
TGTGCCAGCAGCTTAATGGAAACAGCGGTGGATACGCAGTATTTT
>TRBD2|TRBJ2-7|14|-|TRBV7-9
CASTREASPYEQYF
TGTGCCAGCACTCGGGAGGCTAGCCCGTACGAGCAGTACTTC
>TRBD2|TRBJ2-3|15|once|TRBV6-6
CASSGTSGVRDTQYF
TGTGCCAGCAGTGGGACTAGCGGGGTCAGGGATACGCAGTATTTT
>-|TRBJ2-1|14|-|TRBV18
CASSPPAVVGEQFF
TGTGCCAGCTCACCACCGGCAGTAGTGGGGGAGCAGTTCTTC
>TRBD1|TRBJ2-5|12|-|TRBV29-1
CSLRTGEETQYF
TGCAGCCTACGGACAGGGGAAGAGACCCAGTACTTC
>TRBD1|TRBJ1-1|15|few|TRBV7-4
CASSSWDRVGTEAFF
TGTGCCAGCAGCTCCTGGGACAGGGTTGGAACTGAAGCTTTCTTT
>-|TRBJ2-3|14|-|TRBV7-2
CASSLGGQLGTQYF
TGTGCCAGCAGCTTAGGTGGCCAGCTCGGTACGCAGTATTTT
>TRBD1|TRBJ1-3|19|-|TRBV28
CASSSIHLTNRGSGNTIYF
TGTGCCAGCAGCTCAATCCACCTCACTAACAGGGGCTCTGGAAACACCATATATTTT
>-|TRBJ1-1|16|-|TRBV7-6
CASSPRLGFMNTEAFF
TGTGCCAGCAGCCCCCGACTGGGTTTTATGAACACTGAGGCTTTCTTT
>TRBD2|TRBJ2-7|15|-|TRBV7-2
CASSPDGLAAPEQYF
TGTGCCAGCAGTCCCGATGGACTAGCGGCTCCCGAGCAGTACTTC
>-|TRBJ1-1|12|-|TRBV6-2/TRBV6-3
CASSRGGSEAFF
TGTGCCAGCAGTAGGGGGGGGAGTGAAGCTTTCTTT
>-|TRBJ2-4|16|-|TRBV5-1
CASSLDRAHVKNIQYF
TGCGCCAGCAGCTTGGACAGGGCTCACGTCAAAAACATTCAGTACTTC
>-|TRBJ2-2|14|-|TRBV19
CASSTPGETGELFF
TGTGCCAGTAGTACTCCTGGGGAGACCGGGGAGCTGTTTTTT
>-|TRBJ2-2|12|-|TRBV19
CASSAWAGELFF
TGTGCCAGTAGTGCATGGGCCGGGGAGCTGTTTTTT
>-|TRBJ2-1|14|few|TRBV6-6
CASSYSASRDEQFF
TGTGCCAGCAGTTACTCGGCATCACGGGATGAGCAGTTCTTC
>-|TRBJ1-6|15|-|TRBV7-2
CASSLGPGDATPLHF
TGTGCCAGCAGCTTAGGTCCGGGGGACGCGACACCCCTCCACTTT
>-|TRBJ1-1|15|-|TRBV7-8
CASSYHRDRDTEAFF
TGTGCCAGCAGCTATCACAGGGATCGGGACACTGAAGCTTTCTTT
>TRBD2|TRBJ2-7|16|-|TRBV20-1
CSAHIRAGGRGYEQYF
TGCAGTGCTCATATCAGAGCGGGGGGCCGGGGGTACGAGCAGTACTTC
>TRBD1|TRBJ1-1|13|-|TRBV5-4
CASSGDRVTEAFF
TGTGCCAGCAGCGGAGACAGGGTTACTGAAGCTTTCTTT
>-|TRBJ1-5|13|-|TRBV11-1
CASSLRFGQPQHF
TGTGCCAGCAGCTTAAGGTTTGGTCAGCCCCAGCATTTT
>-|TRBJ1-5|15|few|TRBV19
CASRRVWASNQPQHF
TGTGCCAGTAGAAGGGTCTGGGCAAGCAATCAGCCCCAGCATTTT
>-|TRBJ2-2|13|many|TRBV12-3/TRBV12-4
CASSLLATGELFF
TGTGCCAGCAGTTTGTTGGCCACCGGGGAGCTGTTTTTT
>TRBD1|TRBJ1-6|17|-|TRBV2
CASSSRDGQGSSSPLHF
TGTGCCAGCAGTTCCCGAGATGGACAGGGATCGAGTTCACCCCTCCACTTT
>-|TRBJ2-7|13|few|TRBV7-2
CASSSPGLDEQYF
TGTGCCAGCAGCTCGCCAGGGCTAGACGAGCAGTACTTC
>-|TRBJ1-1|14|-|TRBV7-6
CASSFSGVGTEAFF
TGTGCCAGCAGCTTTTCAGGGGTAGGCACTGAAGCTTTCTTT
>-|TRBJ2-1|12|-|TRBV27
CASSLSSDEQFF
TGTGCCAGCAGTTTATCGAGCGACGAGCAGTTCTTC
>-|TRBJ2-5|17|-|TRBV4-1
CASSQVGPGSLGETQYF
TGCGCCAGCAGCCAAGTCGGTCCGGGCTCCTTGGGGGAGACCCAGTACTTC
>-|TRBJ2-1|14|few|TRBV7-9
CASSFRDFYNEQFF
TGTGCCAGCAGCTTCAGGGACTTTTACAATGAGCAGTTCTTC
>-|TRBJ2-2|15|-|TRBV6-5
CASSYSAGNTGELFF
TGTGCCAGCAGTTACTCTGCGGGGAACACCGGGGAGCTGTTTTTT
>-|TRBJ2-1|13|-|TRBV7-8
CASSPGAWNEQFF
TGTGCCAGCAGCCCAGGGGCCTGGAATGAGCAGTTCTTC
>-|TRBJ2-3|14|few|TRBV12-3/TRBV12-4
CASSLFRLTDTQYF
TGTGCCAGCAGTTTATTTCGTCTCACAGATACGCAGTATTTT
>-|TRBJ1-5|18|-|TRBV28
CASNPIGQFYGGNQPQHF
TGTGCCAGCAACCCCATAGGACAATTCTACGGGGGGAATCAGCCCCAGCATTTT
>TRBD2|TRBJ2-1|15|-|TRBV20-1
CSARDGASGGNEQFF
TGCAGTGCTAGAGATGGGGCTAGCGGGGGCAATGAGCAGTTCTTC
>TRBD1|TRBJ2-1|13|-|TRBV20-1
CSVRTGGADEQFF
TGCAGCGTTAGGACAGGGGGCGCGGATGAGCAGTTCTTC